These 28 T cell receptor beta chains originate from one sample sequenced in a study of blood T cell repertoires in COVID-19. Profiled with immunoSEQ multiplex PCR; TCRdb holds only in-frame clones, not every one. This table has some 120,000 clones, roughly 83% appearing once. Input material: peripheral blood. These TCRs come from a man aged 35-49 years with active or convalescent COVID-19.

The table lists this clone with a count of one. The rearrangement joins TRBV2 to TRBJ2-7, with D maybe TRBD1 (6 bases). V was shortened by 6 bases and J by 6 bases, with 15 bases between the two germline ends. The CDR3 sequence is 13 residues long. Germline V CDR1 and CDR2: SNHLY, FYNNEI. The CDR3: CASRSRGWGEQYF. CDR3 nucleotides: TGTGCCAGCAGGAGCAGGGGATGGGGCGAGCAGTACTTC.

There are a few counts of this clone. The chain joins TRBV11-1 to TRBJ1-4; D call uncertain. The V end lost 5 bases, the J end lost 2 bases, and 12 bases lay between the germline ends. The CDR3 spans 15 residues. Germline loops: CDR1 SGHAT, CDR2 FQDESV (reference sequence). The CDR3 nucleotides read TGTGCCAGCAGCGTCTCCGGGTCTACTAATGAAAAACTGTTTTTT. It encodes CASSVSGSTNEKLFF.

The chain couples TRBV5-1 to TRBJ2-7, with 8 bases aligning to TRBD2. The CDR3 extends over 16 amino acids. Germline V lookup: CDR1 SGHRS, CDR2 YFSETQ. V gave up 4 bases and J gave up 1 base; unmatched junction bases: 10. This chain's CDR3 is CASSVTSSSGSYEQYF. Written as DNA, the CDR3 is TGCGCCAGCAGCGTGACCTCCTCTAGCGGGTCCTACGAGCAGTACTTC.

CDR3 DNA sequence: TGTGCCAGCAGTGGACTAGCGGGTGGGGAGCAGTACTTC. Protein: CASSGLAGGEQYF. The gene calls are TRBV2 and TRBJ2-7, with 10 bases fitting TRBD2. The CDR3 runs to 13 residues. V shed 4 bases and J 7 bases; nucleotides not matched to a gene: 4. CDR1 and CDR2 (germline): SNHLY, FYNNEI.

The genes are TRBV7-9 and TRBJ1-5; 10 bases fit TRBD1. The CDR3 covers 16 residues. Germline-derived CDR1 and CDR2 are SEHNR and FQNEAQ (reference sequence). The ends lost 5 bases at V and 6 bases at J; junction bases unmatched: 10. CDR3 residues: CASSPGDRGSGQPQHF. In DNA form, the CDR3 reads TGTGCCAGCAGCCCTGGGGACAGGGGATCTGGTCAGCCCCAGCATTTT.

The chain links TRBV7-9 to TRBJ2-7; TRBD2 matches at 13 bases. In germline, CDR1 is SEHNR, CDR2 FQNEAQ (reference sequence). The CDR3 is 18 amino acids. Unmatched junction bases numbered 10, after V lost 5 bases and J lost 0 bases. CDR3 sequence (DNA): TGTGCCAGCAGCCCACTAGCGGGGGGGCGTGGGAGCTCCTACGAGCAGTACTTC. It specifies CASSPLAGGRGSSYEQYF.

The chain recombines TRBV30 with TRBJ2-1, with TRBD1 matching 8 bases. The J segment lost 0 bases and the V segment lost 1 base, leaving 14 bases of the junction unmatched. CDR3 length: 19 amino acids. Germline V gene lookup returns CDR1 GTSNPN and CDR2 SVGIG (reference sequence). The CDR3 DNA follows: TGTGCCTGGAGTGACTTGGGACAGGCAACAAGGGTCTCCTACAATGAGCAGTTCTTC. This codes for CAWSDLGQATRVSYNEQFF.

This clone was counted once. The chain links TRBV12-5 to TRBJ2-5, with D possibly TRBD2 on 6 matching bases. CDR1 and CDR2 (germline): LGHNT, FRNRAP. CDR3 length: 14 amino acids. The V end lost 4 bases, the J end lost 2 bases, and 11 bases lay between the germline ends. The CDR3 loop is CASGSRREQETQYF. CDR3 coding DNA: TGTGCTAGTGGTTCCCGCCGGGAGCAAGAGACCCAGTACTTC.

This rearrangement joins TRBV29-1 to TRBJ2-1; TRBD1 matches at 7 bases. This CDR3 has 15 amino acids. Germline CDR1 and CDR2: SQVTM and ANQGSEA. The V segment lost 4 bases and the J segment 4 bases; nucleotides outside the gene matches: 10. Written as DNA, the CDR3 is TGCAGCGTTGGCAAAGGGGACAGCGGATACAATGAGCAGTTCTTC. Protein sequence: CSVGKGDSGYNEQFF.

In this sample, this clone turned up once. The chain combines TRBV6-1 with TRBJ2-1; tentative D call: TRBD1 (6 bases). Per germline, CDR1 MNHNS and CDR2 SASEGT. The CDR3 runs 15 residues. The V end lost 3 bases, the J end lost 2 bases, and 11 bases lay between the germline ends. The CDR3 nucleotides are TGTGCCAGCAGTGAGTTACAGGGTACCTACAATGAGCAGTTCTTC. It is translated as CASSELQGTYNEQFF.

The chain uses TRBV2 and TRBJ2-1; 11 bases map to TRBD2. CDR3 length equals 16 residues. V gave up 4 bases and J gave up 9 bases; unmatched junction bases: 11. CDR1 and CDR2 from the germline V gene are SNHLY and FYNNEI. CDR3 protein: CASSGPLAGGRGEQFF. The CDR3 nucleotides read TGTGCCAGCAGTGGCCCCCTAGCGGGGGGACGGGGTGAGCAGTTCTTC.

The count of this clone is one. The chain couples TRBV6-5 to TRBJ2-7; the match to TRBD2 covers 7 bases. The CDR3 is 11 residues long. The germline V gene has CDR1 MNHEY and CDR2 SVGAGI. J gave up 5 bases and V 11 bases, and 6 bases lay outside the gene matches. The CDR3: CARGVGNEQYF. CDR3 DNA: TGTGCCCGGGGGGTTGGGAACGAGCAGTACTTC.

The V call is TRBV27, the J call TRBJ2-1; 8 nucleotides agree with TRBD1. The junction had 4 bases not matched to a gene; V was cut back by 1 base and J by 5 bases. Germline V lookup: CDR1 MNHEY, CDR2 SMNVEV (reference sequence). The CDR3 totals 15 residues. The CDR3 region is CASSLWAGGHNEQFF. For the CDR3, the DNA is TGTGCCAGCAGTTTATGGGCAGGGGGCCACAATGAGCAGTTCTTC.

A remark on this clone: In this CDR3 the conserved last residue, phenylalanine or tryptophan, is missing, so a read error is likely. No DNA is shown, since the ends of the CDR3 on it are uncertain; the CDR3 is the one TCRdb lists. The chain links TRBV20-1 to TRBJ1-3; the table's D call of TRBD1 was not tested on the DNA. The germline V gene encodes CDR1 DFQATT and CDR2 SNEGSKA (reference sequence). The CDR3 has 11 amino acids, counting both end residues. The CDR3 here is CSARDGLTVVV.

This sequence joins TRBV27 and TRBJ2-1, with D tentatively TRBD1 (6 bases). This CDR3 has 13 amino acids. V was pared by 3 bases and J by 6 bases, with 9 bases between. The germline V gene encodes CDR1 MNHEY and CDR2 SMNVEV (reference sequence). This chain's CDR3 is CASSLGHPNEQFF. In DNA, the CDR3 is TGTGCCAGCAGTTTGGGACATCCCAATGAGCAGTTCTTC.

The rearrangement joins TRBV2 to TRBJ1-1; weak D call: TRBD1 (6 bases). Germline values: CDR1 SNHLY, CDR2 FYNNEI. With 8 bases removed from V and 3 bases from J, the gap between germline ends came to 13 bases. The CDR3 sequence is 13 residues long. CDR3 sequence reads: CASVDSLDTEAFF. The CDR3, as DNA: TGTGCCAGCGTGGACAGCCTGGACACTGAAGCTTTCTTT.

This clone appeared a few times. This chain joins TRBV30 and TRBJ2-7, with a weak D call TRBD2 (5 bases). Trimming removed 0 bases from V and 2 bases from J, with 11 bases in between. The CDR3 is 14 residues long. CDR1 and CDR2 (germline): GTSNPN, SVGIG (reference sequence). The CDR3 here is CAWSVPTRPYEQYF. For the CDR3, the DNA is TGTGCCTGGAGTGTACCCACTAGGCCCTACGAGCAGTACTTC.

The chain has TRBV7-3 and TRBJ2-7, with 7 bases matching TRBD1. V shed 5 bases and J 2 bases; nucleotides not matched to a gene: 6. This CDR3 has 14 amino acids. CDR1 and CDR2 (germline): SGHTA, FQGTGA. The chain's CDR3 is CASSPGQATYEQYF. In DNA form, the CDR3 reads TGTGCCAGCAGCCCCGGACAGGCCACCTACGAGCAGTACTTC.

In this sample, this clone turned up a few times. The chain links TRBV29-1 to TRBJ1-5; TRBD1 matches at 7 bases. This CDR3 comprises 13 residues. CDR1 and CDR2 (germline): SQVTM, ANQGSEA. V trimming: 6 bases; J trimming: 2 bases; junction bases outside the gene matches: 4. CDR3 sequence reads: CSVKGAGNQPQHF. CDR3 bases: TGCAGCGTGAAGGGGGCGGGCAATCAGCCCCAGCATTTT.

This clone was recorded only once. CDR3 region: CASSLGQGNDYEQYF. The CDR3, as DNA: TGTGCCAGCAGCTTAGGACAGGGTAACGACTACGAGCAGTACTTC. The V gene is TRBV11-3, the J gene TRBJ2-7; TRBD1 matches at 7 bases. This CDR3 contains 15 residues. The V segment lost 1 base and the J segment 3 bases; nucleotides outside the gene matches: 6. In germline, CDR1 is SGHNT, CDR2 YENEEA.

The chain employs TRBV10-3 and TRBJ1-4; D is unclear. Germline assignment: CDR1 ENHRY and CDR2 SYGVKD. This CDR3 has 15 amino acids. V lost 3 bases to trimming and J lost 6 bases, with 14 bases between them. In DNA, the CDR3 is TGTGCCATCAGTGAATTCGAAGCGTTGGATGAAAAACTGTTTTTT. This encodes CAISEFEALDEKLFF.

The gene calls are TRBV7-9 and TRBJ2-2, with D perhaps TRBD1 (5 bases). This CDR3 has 14 residues. V was clipped by 4 bases and J by 4 bases, with 10 bases between them. Per the germline V gene, CDR1 is SEHNR and CDR2 is FQNEAQ (reference sequence). CDR3 nucleotides: TGTGCCAGCAGCTCCCAGACAGTCACCGGGGAGCTGTTTTTT. Its protein product is CASSSQTVTGELFF.

The V gene is TRBV20-1, the J gene TRBJ1-2, with D possibly being TRBD1 (6 bases). V lost 5 bases, J lost 6 bases, and 10 bases lay in between. CDR1 and CDR2 (germline): DFQATT, SNEGSKA (reference sequence). The CDR3 totals 11 residues. The CDR3 coding sequence is TGCAGTGCTCCAGGGGCCGATGGCTACACCTTC. It is translated as CSAPGADGYTF.

This clone has a handful of counts. This CDR3 is also generated by other DNA sequences in the sample. V usage is TRBV6-6 and J usage is TRBJ1-2; 8 bases map to TRBD1. V lost 5 bases to trimming and J lost 4 bases; unmatched junction nucleotides: 3. The CDR3 is 13 amino acids. CDR1 and CDR2 (germline): MNHNY, SVGAGI (reference sequence). CDR3 nucleotides: TGTGCCAGCAGTAGAACAGGGGGCTATGGCTACACCTTC. This translates into CASSRTGGYGYTF.

This clone is a singleton in its sample. V is TRBV30 and J is TRBJ2-2, with D perhaps matching TRBD1 (6 bases). V was shortened by 4 bases and J by 1 base, with 16 bases between the two germline ends. CDR1 GTSNPN and CDR2 SVGIG come from the germline V gene (reference sequence). This CDR3 has 16 amino acids. The CDR3 nucleotides are TGTGCCTGGAATTTCAGGGGCCCAGGGAACACCGGGGAGCTGTTTTTT. Translation: CAWNFRGPGNTGELFF.

The chain is built from TRBV12-5 and TRBJ2-1; D call uncertain. There are 14 residues in the CDR3. Germline CDR1 reads LGHNT; CDR2 reads FRNRAP. Trimming stripped 1 base from V and 7 bases from J, with 11 bases between. CDR3 sequence reads: CASGLGHAQNEQFF. CDR3 coding DNA: TGTGCTAGTGGTTTGGGGCACGCCCAAAATGAGCAGTTCTTC.

The chain links TRBV19 to TRBJ1-2; D is unresolved. Germline CDR1 LNHDA, CDR2 SQIVND (reference sequence). This CDR3 is built from 13 residues. V shed 3 bases and J shed 8 bases, with 13 bases lying between them. As DNA, the CDR3 is TGTGCCAGTAGTATCCGACTTGAGGGCGGCTACACCTTC. Amino acids: CASSIRLEGGYTF.

This CDR3 reads CASGQGIGYTF. CDR3 DNA: TGCGCCAGCGGACAGGGAATTGGCTACACCTTC. This rearrangement joins TRBV5-1 to TRBJ1-2; 8 bases fit TRBD1. The V gene's germline CDR1 is SGHRS and CDR2 YFSETQ. V gave up 7 bases and J gave up 7 bases; unmatched junction bases: 3. This CDR3 has 11 residues.